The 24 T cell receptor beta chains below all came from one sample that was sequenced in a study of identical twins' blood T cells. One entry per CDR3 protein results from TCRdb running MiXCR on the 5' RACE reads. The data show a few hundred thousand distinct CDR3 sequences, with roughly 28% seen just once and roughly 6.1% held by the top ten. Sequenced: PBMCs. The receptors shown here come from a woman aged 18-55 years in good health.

The CDR3 bases are TGTGCCAGCAGCCAGCTTCTCGGTTACGACATCGGGGAGCTGTTTTTT. Translated: CASSQLLGYDIGELFF. The rearrangement joins TRBV14 to TRBJ2-2; D ambiguous. The V and J ends lost 3 bases and 7 bases respectively, with 18 bases between them. CDR1 and CDR2 from the germline V gene are SGHDN and FVKESK. This CDR3 is built from 16 residues.

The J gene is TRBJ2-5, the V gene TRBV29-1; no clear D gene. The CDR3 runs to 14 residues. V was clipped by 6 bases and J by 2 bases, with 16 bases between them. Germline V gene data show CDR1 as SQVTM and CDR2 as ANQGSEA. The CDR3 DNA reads TGCAGCGTACGGGTCCGGGCGATTCAAGAGACCCAGTACTTC. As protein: CSVRVRAIQETQYF.

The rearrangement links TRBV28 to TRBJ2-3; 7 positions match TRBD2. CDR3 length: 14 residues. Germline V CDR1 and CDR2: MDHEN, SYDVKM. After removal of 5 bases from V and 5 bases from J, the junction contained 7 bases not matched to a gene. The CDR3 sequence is CASSPWGGRDTQYF. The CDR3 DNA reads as TGTGCCAGCAGTCCCTGGGGGGGAAGAGATACGCAGTATTTT.

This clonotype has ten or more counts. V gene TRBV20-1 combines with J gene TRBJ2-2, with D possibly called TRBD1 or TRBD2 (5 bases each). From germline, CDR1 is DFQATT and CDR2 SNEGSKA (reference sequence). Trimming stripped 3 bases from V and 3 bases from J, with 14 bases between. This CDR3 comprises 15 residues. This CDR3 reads CSASITGTHTGELFF. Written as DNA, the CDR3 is TGCAGTGCTAGTATTACCGGGACCCACACCGGGGAGCTGTTTTTT.

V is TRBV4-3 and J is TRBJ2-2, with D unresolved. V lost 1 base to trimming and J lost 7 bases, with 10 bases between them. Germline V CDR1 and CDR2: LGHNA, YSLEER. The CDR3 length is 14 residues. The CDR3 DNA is TGCGCCAGCAGCCAAGTGGGCCATGGCGGGGAGCTGTTTTTT. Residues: CASSQVGHGGELFF.

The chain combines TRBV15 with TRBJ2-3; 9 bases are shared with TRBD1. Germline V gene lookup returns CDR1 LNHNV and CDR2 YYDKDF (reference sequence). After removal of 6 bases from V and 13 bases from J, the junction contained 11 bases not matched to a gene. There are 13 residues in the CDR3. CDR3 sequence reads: CATSKKPGQGEYF. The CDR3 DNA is TGTGCCACCAGTAAAAAACCGGGACAGGGAGAGTATTTT.

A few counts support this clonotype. The CDR3 DNA is TGTGCCAGTAGTATGACTAGCGGACACAATGAGCAGTTCTTC. Its translation: CASSMTSGHNEQFF. This chain uses TRBV19 with TRBJ2-1, with 9 bases matching TRBD2. Germline CDR1 LNHDA, CDR2 SQIVND (reference sequence). The CDR3 length is 14 residues. Trimming at V came to 3 bases and at J to 5 bases, leaving 2 bases not matched to a gene.

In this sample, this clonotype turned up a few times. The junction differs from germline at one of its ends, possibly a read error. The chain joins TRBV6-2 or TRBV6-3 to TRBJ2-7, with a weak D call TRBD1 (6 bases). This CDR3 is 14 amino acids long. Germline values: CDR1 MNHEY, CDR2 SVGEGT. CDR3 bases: TGTGCCGGCAGTTACGGACAGTACTACAACGAGCAGTACTTC. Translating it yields CAGSYGQYYNEQYF.

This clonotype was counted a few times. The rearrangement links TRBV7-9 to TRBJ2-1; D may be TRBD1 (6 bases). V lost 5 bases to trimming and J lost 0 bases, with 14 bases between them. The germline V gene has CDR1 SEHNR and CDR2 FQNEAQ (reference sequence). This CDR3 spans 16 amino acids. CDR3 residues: CASSRTGNPSYNEQFF. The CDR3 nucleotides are TGTGCCAGCAGCCGAACAGGGAACCCCTCCTACAATGAGCAGTTCTTC. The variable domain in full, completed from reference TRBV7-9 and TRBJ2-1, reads DTGVSQNPRHKITKRGQNVTFRCDPISEHNRLYWYRQTLGQGPEFLTYFQNEAQLEKSRLLSDRFSAERPKGSFSTLEIQRTEQGDSAMYLCASSRTGNPSYNEQFFGPGTRLTVL.

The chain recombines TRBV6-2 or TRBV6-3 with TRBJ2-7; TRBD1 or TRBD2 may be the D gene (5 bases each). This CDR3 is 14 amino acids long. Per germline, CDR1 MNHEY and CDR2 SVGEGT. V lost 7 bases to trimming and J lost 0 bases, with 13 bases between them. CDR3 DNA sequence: TGTGCCAGCAAACCGTGGGGGTCCTCCTACGAGCAGTACTTC. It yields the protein CASKPWGSSYEQYF.

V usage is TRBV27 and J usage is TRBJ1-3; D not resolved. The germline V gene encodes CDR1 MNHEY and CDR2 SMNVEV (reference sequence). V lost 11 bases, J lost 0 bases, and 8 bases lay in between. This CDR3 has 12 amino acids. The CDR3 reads CAGRSSGNTIYF. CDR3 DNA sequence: TGTGCCGGCCGTAGCTCTGGAAACACCATATATTTT.

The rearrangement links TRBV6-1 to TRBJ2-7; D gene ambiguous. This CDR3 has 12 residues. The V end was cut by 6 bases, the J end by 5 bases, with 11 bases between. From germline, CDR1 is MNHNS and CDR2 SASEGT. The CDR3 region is CASRWQVNEQYF. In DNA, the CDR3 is TGTGCCAGCAGGTGGCAGGTAAACGAGCAGTACTTC.

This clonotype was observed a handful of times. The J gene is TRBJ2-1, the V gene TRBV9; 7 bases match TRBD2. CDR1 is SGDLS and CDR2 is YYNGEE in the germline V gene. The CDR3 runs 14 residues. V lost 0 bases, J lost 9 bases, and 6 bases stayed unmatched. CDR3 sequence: CASSVVGGPTEQFF. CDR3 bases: TGTGCCAGCAGCGTAGTGGGAGGGCCAACTGAGCAGTTCTTC.

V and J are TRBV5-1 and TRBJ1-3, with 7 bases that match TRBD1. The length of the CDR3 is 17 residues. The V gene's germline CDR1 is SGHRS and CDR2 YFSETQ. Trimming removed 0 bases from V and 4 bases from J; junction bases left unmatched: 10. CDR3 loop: CASSLDRGSFPGNTIYF. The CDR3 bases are TGCGCCAGCAGCTTGGACAGGGGTTCTTTTCCGGGAAACACCATATATTTT.

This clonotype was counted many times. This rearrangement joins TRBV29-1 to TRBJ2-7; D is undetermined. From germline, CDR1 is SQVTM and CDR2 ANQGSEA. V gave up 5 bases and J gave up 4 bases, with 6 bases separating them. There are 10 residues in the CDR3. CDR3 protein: CSVLTYEQYF. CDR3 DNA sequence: TGCAGCGTTTTAACGTACGAGCAGTACTTC.

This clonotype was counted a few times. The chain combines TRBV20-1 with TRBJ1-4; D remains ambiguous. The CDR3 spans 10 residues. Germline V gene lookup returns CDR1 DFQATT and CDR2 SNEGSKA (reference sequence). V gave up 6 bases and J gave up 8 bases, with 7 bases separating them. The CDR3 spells CSASEEKLFF. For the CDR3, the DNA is TGCAGTGCCAGCGAAGAAAAACTGTTTTTT.

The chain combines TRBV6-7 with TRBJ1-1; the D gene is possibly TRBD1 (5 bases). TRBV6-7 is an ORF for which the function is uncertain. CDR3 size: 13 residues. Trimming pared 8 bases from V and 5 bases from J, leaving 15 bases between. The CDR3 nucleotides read TGTGCCAGCCCCCCGGGGGGAGTGACTGAAGCTTTCTTT. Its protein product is CASPPGGVTEAFF.

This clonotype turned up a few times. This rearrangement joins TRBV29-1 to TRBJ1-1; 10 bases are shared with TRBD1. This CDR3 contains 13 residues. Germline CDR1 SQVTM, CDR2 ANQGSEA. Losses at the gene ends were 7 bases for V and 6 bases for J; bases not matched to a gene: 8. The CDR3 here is CSAGQGGVPEAFF. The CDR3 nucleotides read TGCAGCGCCGGACAGGGGGGTGTTCCTGAAGCTTTCTTT.

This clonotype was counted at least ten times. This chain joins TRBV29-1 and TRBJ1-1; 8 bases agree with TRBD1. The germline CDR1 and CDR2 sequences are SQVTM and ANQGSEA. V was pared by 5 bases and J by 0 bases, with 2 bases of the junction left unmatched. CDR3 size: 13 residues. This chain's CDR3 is CSVMGQVNTEAFF. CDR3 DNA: TGCAGCGTTATGGGACAGGTGAACACTGAAGCTTTCTTT.

The CDR3 nucleotides read TGTGCCAGTAGTCTACGTATACAGGGGGCAACTAATGAAAAACTGTTTTTT. Translation gives CASSLRIQGATNEKLFF. The chain carries TRBV19 and TRBJ1-4, with TRBD1 matching over 8 bases. J lost 0 bases, V lost 5 bases, and 8 bases had no gene match. The CDR3 consists of 17 residues. From germline, CDR1 is LNHDA and CDR2 SQIVND (reference sequence).

The CDR3 nucleotides are TGCAGTGCTAGAGGGGGTCACTATGGCTACACCTTC. This sequence encodes CSARGGHYGYTF. V gene TRBV20-1 combines with J gene TRBJ1-2, with unresolved D. V lost 1 base and J lost 3, with 6 bases in between. The CDR3 runs to 12 residues. Germline V gene lookup returns CDR1 DFQATT and CDR2 SNEGSKA (reference sequence).

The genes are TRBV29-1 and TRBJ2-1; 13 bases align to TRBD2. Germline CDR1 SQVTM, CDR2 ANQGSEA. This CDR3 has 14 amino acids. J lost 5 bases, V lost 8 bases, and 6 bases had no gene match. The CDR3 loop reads CSSRTSGGDNEQFF. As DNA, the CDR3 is TGCAGCTCCCGGACTAGCGGGGGAGACAATGAGCAGTTCTTC.

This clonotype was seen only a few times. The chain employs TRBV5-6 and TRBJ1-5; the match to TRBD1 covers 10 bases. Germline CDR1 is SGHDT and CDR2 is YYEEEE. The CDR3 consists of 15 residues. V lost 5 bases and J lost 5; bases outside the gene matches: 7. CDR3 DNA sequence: TGTGCCAGCAGTTTTACCGGGACAGGGGATCAGCCCCAGCATTTT. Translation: CASSFTGTGDQPQHF.

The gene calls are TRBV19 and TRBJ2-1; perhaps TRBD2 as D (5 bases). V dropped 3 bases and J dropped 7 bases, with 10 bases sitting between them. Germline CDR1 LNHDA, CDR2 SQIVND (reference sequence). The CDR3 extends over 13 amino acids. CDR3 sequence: CASSIFSGNEQFF. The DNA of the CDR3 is TGTGCCAGTAGTATTTTTTCGGGGAATGAGCAGTTCTTC.